This T cell receptor (beta chain) is drawn from a study of shared clonotypes between healthy human individuals. On the study more broadly: Three men and a couple of women, aged 18 to 49, were donors. Every donor yielded three CD4 naive, three CD4 memory, two CD8 naive and one CD8 memory plate. Study-level points and caveats: Sampling included only blood; tissue repertoires likely differ. Roughly 5% of naive CD4 clonotypes were common to a few donors.

Germline V CDR1 and CDR2: MNHEY, SMNVEV (reference sequence). The ends were cut back, 2 bases at V and 2 bases at J, with 19 bases in the middle. The CDR3 extends over 17 amino acids. Sequencing was performed with immunoSEQ multiplex PCR; in TCRdb, only in-frame clones are kept and a portion is missing. This sample has millions of clones; 93% occur once, and the top ten carry under 0.45%. A word on this clone: The target antigen is unknown.

Material: naive CD4+ T cells from PBMCs. As for subset: CD45RA+ positively selected. The sequence came from a man between 18 and 35 years old in good health. Some clones in this sample may be carry-over from other donors' samples. This chain connects TRBV27 to TRBJ2-7, with D tentatively TRBD1 (5 bases). This CDR3 is CASSLTSTEPQAYEQYF. CDR3 bases: TGTGCCAGCAGTTTAACCTCGACAGAGCCCCAAGCCTACGAGCAGTACTTC.